In its sample, the clone carrying this T cell receptor beta chain was seen once. Its specificity is unknown. Treatment given: oral pan-JAK inhibitor, 5-10 mg twice daily. Peripheral blood and lesional scalp punch biopsies came from alopecia areata patients. RNA, once extracted, was reverse transcribed into cDNA for use as the sequencing template. TCRdb's copy holds only in-frame clones and misses some; the assay was immunoSEQ multiplex PCR. Here the sample spans 150,000 to 250,000 clones, more than 45% being singletons. These data originate in a study of CD8+ T cells in alopecia areata. Overall study findings and caveats: Under tofacitinib, numerous expanded lesional clonotypes remained detectable in scalp and blood.

Sequences were derived from CD4+ T cells sorted from blood, sampled at week 24, from a patient treated with tofacitinib. The sequence derives from a human donor with alopecia areata.

CDR3 coding DNA: TGTGCCAGCAGCCCAGGGCGGGGAAGGTCCTACAATGAGCAGTTCTTC. Amino acid sequence: CASSPGRGRSYNEQFF. This chain links TRBV7-2 with TRBJ2-1, with D tentatively TRBD2 (6 bases). CDR1 is SGHTA, CDR2 FQGNSA, per germline. The CDR3 spans 16 residues. Trimming removed 5 bases from V and 1 base from J, with 15 bases in between.